These T cell receptor beta chains were read from a single sample in a study of T cell repertoires in cytomegalovirus infection. The antigens of these receptors remain unknown. TCRdb re-called the reads through MiXCR, storing one row per CDR3 protein. The table includes fewer than 850,000 distinct CDR3 sequences, almost 30% detected once. The sequencing here drew on cultured CD8+ T cells from PBMCs, taken from culture after CMV antigen stimulation. Receptor source: a human donor in good health (CMV status not recorded). Some clones in this sample may be carry-over from other donors' samples. Each CDR3 is given with its conserved first and last residue. D genes are given only for firm matches. Not every row has a clone size; where given, it reads once, few, many or a size class.

j_call | d_call | clone_size | v_call | cdr3_aa | cdr3_nt
TRBJ1-2 | - | few | TRBV4-1 | CASSRSGSYTF | TGCGCCAGCAGCCGCTCAGGTAGCTACACCTTC
TRBJ2-7 | - | few | TRBV7-9 | CAGGGSSYEQYF | TGTGCCGGTGGTGGGAGCTCCTACGAGCAGTACTTC
TRBJ2-3 | TRBD2 | - | TRBV7-4 | CASSSHPPASGGASPGTQYF | TGTGCCAGCAGCTCTCACCCTCCTGCAAGCGGGGGGGCCAGTCCCGGTACGCAGTATTTT
TRBJ2-6 | TRBD1 | many | TRBV7-8 | CASRQTRDRAHSSGANVLTF | TGTGCCAGCAGACAAACCCGGGACAGGGCTCATAGCTCTGGGGCCAACGTCCTGACTTTC
TRBJ2-1 | - | few | TRBV12-3/TRBV12-4 | CASSYRDFPYNEQFF | TGTGCCAGCAGTTACCGGGACTTCCCGTACAATGAGCAGTTCTTC
TRBJ2-2 | - | - | TRBV4-1 | CASSPSPQNTGELFF | TGCGCCAGCAGCCCCTCCCCCCAGAACACCGGGGAGCTGTTTTTT
TRBJ1-1 | - | - | TRBV7-6 | CASSREGDIPFMNTEAFF | TGTGCCAGCAGCAGAGAGGGGGACATTCCATTCATGAACACTGAAGCTTTCTTT
TRBJ1-2 | TRBD1 | - | TRBV6-6 | CASSSTRTGTWGYTF | TGTGCCAGCAGCTCTACTCGGACAGGCACTTGGGGCTACACCTTC
TRBJ1-2 | - | - | TRBV15 | CATAGGPYGYTF | TGTGCCACCGCGGGGGGCCCCTATGGCTACACCTTC
TRBJ2-7 | - | few | TRBV12-3/TRBV12-4 | CASSEGPGEQYF | TGTGCCAGCAGCGAGGGGCCGGGCGAGCAGTACTTC
TRBJ2-1 | TRBD2 | few | TRBV12-3/TRBV12-4 | CASSPWRGGRNEQFF | TGTGCCAGCAGCCCTTGGCGGGGGGGCCGCAATGAGCAGTTCTTC
TRBJ1-1 | - | - | TRBV7-3 | CASSHPGRGVSEAFF | TGTGCCAGCAGCCACCCAGGGAGGGGGGTATCTGAAGCTTTCTTT
TRBJ2-7 | - | few | TRBV7-9 | CASSLVGALSYEQYF | TGTGCCAGCAGCTTAGTTGGGGCCCTCTCCTACGAGCAGTACTTC
TRBJ2-2 | - | few | TRBV6-5 | CASSFAPPGTNTGELFF | TGTGCCAGCAGTTTCGCTCCCCCAGGGACGAACACCGGGGAGCTGTTTTTT
TRBJ1-3 | - | few | TRBV7-9 | CASSGTRISGNTIYF | TGTGCCAGCAGCGGGACAAGGATCTCTGGAAACACCATATATTTT
TRBJ1-4 | - | - | TRBV12-3/TRBV12-4 | CASSTVLNEKQFF | TGTGCCAGCAGCACGGTCCTTAATGAAAAACAGTTTTTT
TRBJ2-5 | - | - | TRBV29-1 | CSGGAGMQETQYF | TGCAGCGGGGGGGCAGGGATGCAAGAGACCCAGTACTTC
TRBJ1-4 | - | few | TRBV12-5 | CASGLIRDFEGKLFF | TGTGCTAGTGGTTTGATCCGGGACTTTGAGGGAAAACTGTTTTTT
TRBJ2-7 | - | - | TRBV27 | CASRPGVHEQYF | TGTGCCAGCAGACCGGGGGTACACGAGCAGTACTTC
TRBJ1-1 | - | many | TRBV6-1 | CASTSRQGISEAFF | TGTGCCAGCACCTCGAGGCAGGGAATATCTGAAGCTTTCTTT
TRBJ2-1 | - | many | TRBV19 | CASSLQSSYNEQFF | TGTGCCAGCAGCCTTCAGAGCTCCTACAATGAGCAGTTCTTC
TRBJ2-3 | - | few | TRBV20-1 | CSARVSGGGDTQYF | TGCAGTGCTAGAGTGTCAGGGGGGGGGGATACGCAGTATTTT
TRBJ1-1 | TRBD1 | - | TRBV2 | CASSEPEDRGGEEGDTEAFF | TGTGCCAGCAGTGAACCTGAAGACAGGGGAGGAGAAGAGGGAGACACTGAAGCTTTCTTT
TRBJ1-2 | - | few | TRBV7-9 | CASSLRGSWTEGYTF | TGTGCCAGCAGCTTAAGGGGGAGTTGGACGGAAGGCTACACCTTC
TRBJ1-1 | - | - | TRBV7-2 | CASSLAIWEDANTEAFF | TGTGCCAGCAGCTTAGCGATATGGGAGGACGCGAACACTGAAGCTTTCTTT
TRBJ2-3 | - | once | TRBV2 | CASGGTATDTQYF | TGTGCCAGCGGGGGGACAGCTACAGATACGCAGTATTTT
TRBJ2-3 | - | few | TRBV10-3 | CAISEPDFGTYNSTDTQYF | TGTGCCATCAGTGAGCCAGATTTCGGGACTTATAATAGCACAGATACGCAGTATTTT
TRBJ1-2 | - | - | TRBV10-3 | CAIAPLRGDTDGYTF | TGTGCCATCGCACCCCTTAGGGGGGACACCGATGGCTACACCTTC
TRBJ1-6 | - | few | TRBV7-9 | CASSSPGTNSPLHF | TGTGCCAGCAGCTCCCCCGGGACAAATTCACCCCTCCACTTT
TRBJ1-6 | TRBD1 | few | TRBV25-1 | CASSERTGGGSPLHF | TGTGCCAGCAGTGAAAGGACAGGGGGAGGTTCACCCCTCCACTTT
TRBJ2-2 | - | many | TRBV7-6 | CASSGVPGELFF | TGTGCCAGCAGCGGGGTCCCCGGGGAGCTGTTTTTT
TRBJ1-1 | - | - | TRBV5-6 | CASSLELTRASGALGTEAFF | TGTGCCAGCAGCTTGGAATTGACTCGAGCATCTGGGGCGCTTGGAACTGAAGCTTTCTTT
TRBJ1-2 | - | - | TRBV27 | CASSGEGGYTF | TGTGCCAGCAGTGGGGAAGGGGGCTACACCTTC